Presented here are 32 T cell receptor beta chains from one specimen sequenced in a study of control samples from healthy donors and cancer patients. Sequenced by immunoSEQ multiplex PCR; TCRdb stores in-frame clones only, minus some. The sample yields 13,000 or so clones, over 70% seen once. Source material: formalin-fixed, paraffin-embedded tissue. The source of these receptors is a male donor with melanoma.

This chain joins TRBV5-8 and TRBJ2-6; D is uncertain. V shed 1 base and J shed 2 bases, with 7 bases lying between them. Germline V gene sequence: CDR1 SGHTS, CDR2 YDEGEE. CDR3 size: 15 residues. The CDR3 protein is CASSLSLPGANVLTF. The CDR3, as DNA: TGTGCCAGCAGCTTGTCCTTACCTGGGGCCAACGTCCTGACTTTC.

The CDR3 protein is CASSWRGGLEDTQYF. The CDR3 coding sequence is TGCGCCAGCAGCTGGAGGGGCGGACTAGAAGATACGCAGTATTTT. This chain joins TRBV5-1 and TRBJ2-3; 7 nucleotides line up with TRBD2. CDR3 length: 15 residues. CDR1 and CDR2 from the germline V gene are SGHRS and YFSETQ. Germline trimming cut 3 bases from V and 5 bases from J; bases unmatched to any gene: 9.

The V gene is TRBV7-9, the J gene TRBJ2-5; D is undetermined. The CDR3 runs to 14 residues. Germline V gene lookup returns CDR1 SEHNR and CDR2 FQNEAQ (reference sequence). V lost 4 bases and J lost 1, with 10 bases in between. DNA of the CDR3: TGTGCCAGCAGCTACATGTCAGGCCAAGAGACCCAGTACTTC. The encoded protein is CASSYMSGQETQYF.

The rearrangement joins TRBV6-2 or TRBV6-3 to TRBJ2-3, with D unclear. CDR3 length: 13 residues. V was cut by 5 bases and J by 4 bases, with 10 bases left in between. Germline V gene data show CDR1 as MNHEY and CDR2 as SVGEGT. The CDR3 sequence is CASSVALADTQYF. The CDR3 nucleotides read TGTGCCAGCAGTGTGGCTTTGGCAGATACGCAGTATTTT.

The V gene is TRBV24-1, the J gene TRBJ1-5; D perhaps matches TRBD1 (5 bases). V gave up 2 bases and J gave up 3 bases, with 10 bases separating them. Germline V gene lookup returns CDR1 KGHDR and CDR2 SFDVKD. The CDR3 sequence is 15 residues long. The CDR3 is CATSDSGRLNQPQHF. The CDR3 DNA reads TGTGCCACCAGTGATTCGGGACGGCTCAATCAGCCCCAGCATTTT.

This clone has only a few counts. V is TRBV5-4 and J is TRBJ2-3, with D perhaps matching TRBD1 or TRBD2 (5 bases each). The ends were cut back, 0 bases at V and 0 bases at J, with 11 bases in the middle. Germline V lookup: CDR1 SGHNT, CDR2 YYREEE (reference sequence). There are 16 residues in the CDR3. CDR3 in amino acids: CASSLATGRSTDTQYF. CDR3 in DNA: TGTGCCAGCAGCTTGGCCACGGGGCGTAGCACAGATACGCAGTATTTT.

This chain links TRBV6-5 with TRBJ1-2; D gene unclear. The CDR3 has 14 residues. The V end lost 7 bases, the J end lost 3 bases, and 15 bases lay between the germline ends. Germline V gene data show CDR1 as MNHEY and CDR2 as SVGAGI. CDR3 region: CASTLGRAYYGYTF. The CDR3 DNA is TGTGCCAGCACCCTAGGTCGGGCTTACTATGGCTACACCTTC.

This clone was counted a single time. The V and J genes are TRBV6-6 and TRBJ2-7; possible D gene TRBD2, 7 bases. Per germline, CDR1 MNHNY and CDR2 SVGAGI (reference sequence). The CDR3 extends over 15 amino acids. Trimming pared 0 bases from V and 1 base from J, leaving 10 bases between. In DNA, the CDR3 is TGTGCCAGCAGTTACTCGGGGGGGCAATCCTACGAGCAGTACTTC. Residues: CASSYSGGQSYEQYF.

The CDR3 DNA sequence: TGTGCCAGCATCCTGGGAACAGGGGGAAACACCATATATTTT. This gives the protein CASILGTGGNTIYF. The rearrangement links TRBV7-2 to TRBJ1-3; perhaps TRBD1 as D (6 bases). The CDR3 sequence is 14 residues long. Germline CDR1 SGHTA, CDR2 FQGNSA. V lost 7 bases and J lost 4, with 14 bases in between.

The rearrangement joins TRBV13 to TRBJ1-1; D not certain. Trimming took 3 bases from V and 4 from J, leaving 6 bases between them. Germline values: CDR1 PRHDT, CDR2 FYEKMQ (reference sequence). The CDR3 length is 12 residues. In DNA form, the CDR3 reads TGTGCCAGCAGCTTCCTCCCCACTGAAGCTTTCTTT. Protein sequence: CASSFLPTEAFF.

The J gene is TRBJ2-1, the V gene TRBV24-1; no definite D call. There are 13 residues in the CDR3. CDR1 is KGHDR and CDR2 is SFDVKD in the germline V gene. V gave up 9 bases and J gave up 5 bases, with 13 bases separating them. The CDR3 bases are TGTGCCACCTCAAGGACCTTTGACAATGAGCAGTTCTTC. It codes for CATSRTFDNEQFF.

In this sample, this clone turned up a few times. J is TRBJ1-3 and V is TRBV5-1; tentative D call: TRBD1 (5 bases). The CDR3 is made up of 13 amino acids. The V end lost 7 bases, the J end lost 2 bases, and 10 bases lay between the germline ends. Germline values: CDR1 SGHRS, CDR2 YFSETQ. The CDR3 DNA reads TGCGCCAGCCGGCAGGGAACTGGAAACACCATATATTTT. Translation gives CASRQGTGNTIYF.

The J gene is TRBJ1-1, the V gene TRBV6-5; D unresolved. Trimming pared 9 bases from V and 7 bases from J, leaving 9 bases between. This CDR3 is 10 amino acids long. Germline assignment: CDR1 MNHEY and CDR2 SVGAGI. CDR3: CASYQLEAFF. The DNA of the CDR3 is TGTGCCAGTTACCAGCTTGAAGCTTTCTTT.

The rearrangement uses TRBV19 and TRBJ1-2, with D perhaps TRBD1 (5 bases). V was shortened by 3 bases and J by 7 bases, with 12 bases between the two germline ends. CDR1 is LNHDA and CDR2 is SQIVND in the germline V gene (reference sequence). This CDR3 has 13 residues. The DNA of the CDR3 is TGTGCCAGTAGTATGGGGCAGGCCGGTGGCTACACCTTC. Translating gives CASSMGQAGGYTF.

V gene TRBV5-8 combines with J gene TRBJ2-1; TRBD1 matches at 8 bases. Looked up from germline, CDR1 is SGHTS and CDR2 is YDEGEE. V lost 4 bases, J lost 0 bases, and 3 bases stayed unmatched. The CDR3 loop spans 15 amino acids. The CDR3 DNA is TGTGCCAGCAGCCCCGGACAGGGCTCCTACAATGAGCAGTTCTTC. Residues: CASSPGQGSYNEQFF.

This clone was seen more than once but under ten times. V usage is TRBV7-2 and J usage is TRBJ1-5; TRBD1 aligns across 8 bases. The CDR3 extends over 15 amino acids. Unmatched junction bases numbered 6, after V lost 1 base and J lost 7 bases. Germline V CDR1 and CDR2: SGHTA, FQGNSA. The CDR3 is CASSLGQGAGQPQHF. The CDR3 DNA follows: TGTGCCAGCAGCTTAGGGCAGGGGGCAGGACAGCCCCAGCATTTT.

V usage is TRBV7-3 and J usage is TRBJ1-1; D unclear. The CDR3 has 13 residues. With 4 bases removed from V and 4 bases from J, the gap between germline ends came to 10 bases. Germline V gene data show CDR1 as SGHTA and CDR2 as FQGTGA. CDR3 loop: CASSSSWSTEAFF. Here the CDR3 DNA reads TGTGCCAGCAGCTCAAGTTGGAGCACTGAAGCTTTCTTT.

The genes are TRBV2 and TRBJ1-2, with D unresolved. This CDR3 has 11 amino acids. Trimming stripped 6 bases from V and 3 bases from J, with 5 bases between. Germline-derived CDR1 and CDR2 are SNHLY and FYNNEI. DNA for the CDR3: TGTGCCAGCAGGAGGGACTATGGCTACACCTTC. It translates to CASRRDYGYTF. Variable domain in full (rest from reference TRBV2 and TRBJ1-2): EPEVTQTPSHQVTQMGQEVILRCVPISNHLYFYWYRQILGQKVEFLVSFYNNEISEKSEIFDDQFSVERPDGSNFTLKIRSTKLEDSAMYFCASRRDYGYTFGSGTRLTVV.

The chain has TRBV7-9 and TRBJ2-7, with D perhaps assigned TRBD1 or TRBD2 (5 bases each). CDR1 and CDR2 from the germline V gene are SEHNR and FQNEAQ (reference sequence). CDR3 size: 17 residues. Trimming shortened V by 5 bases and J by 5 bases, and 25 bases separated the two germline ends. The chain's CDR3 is CASSALGGGLTFDEQYF. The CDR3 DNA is TGTGCCAGCAGCGCGCTTGGGGGTGGACTTACGTTTGACGAGCAGTACTTC.

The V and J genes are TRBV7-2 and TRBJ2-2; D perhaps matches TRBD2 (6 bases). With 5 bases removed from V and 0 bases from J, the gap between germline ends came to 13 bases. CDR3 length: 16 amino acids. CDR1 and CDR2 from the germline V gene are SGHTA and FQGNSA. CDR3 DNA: TGTGCCAGCAGCCCCTCTAGCGTCCCGAACACCGGGGAGCTGTTTTTT. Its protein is CASSPSSVPNTGELFF.

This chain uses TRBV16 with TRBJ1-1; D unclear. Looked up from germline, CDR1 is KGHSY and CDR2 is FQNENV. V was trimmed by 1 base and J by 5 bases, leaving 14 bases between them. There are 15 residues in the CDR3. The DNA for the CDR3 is TGTGCCAGCAGCCAATTAGTCATTTGGTCAACTGAAGCTTTCTTT. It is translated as CASSQLVIWSTEAFF.

The CDR3 DNA reads as TGTGCCAGCAGCTTAGTTATGGGTCGCTACGAGCAGTACTTC. Translation gives CASSLVMGRYEQYF. The rearrangement links TRBV7-2 to TRBJ2-7, with D unclear. Trimming took 1 base from V and 3 from J, leaving 10 bases between them. CDR3 size: 14 residues. Germline loops: CDR1 SGHTA, CDR2 FQGNSA.

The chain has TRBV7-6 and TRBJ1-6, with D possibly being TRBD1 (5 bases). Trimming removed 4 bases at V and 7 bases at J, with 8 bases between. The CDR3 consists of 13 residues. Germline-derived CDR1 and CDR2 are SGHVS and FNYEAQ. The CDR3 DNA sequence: TGTGCCAGCAGCTACAACAGGAATTCACCCCTCCACTTT. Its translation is CASSYNRNSPLHF. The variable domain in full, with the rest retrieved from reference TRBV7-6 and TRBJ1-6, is GAGVSQSPRYKVTKRGQDVALRCDPISGHVSLYWYRQALGQGPEFLTYFNYEAQQDKSGLPNDRFSAERPEGSISTLTIQRTEQRDSAMYRCASSYNRNSPLHFGNGTRLTVT.

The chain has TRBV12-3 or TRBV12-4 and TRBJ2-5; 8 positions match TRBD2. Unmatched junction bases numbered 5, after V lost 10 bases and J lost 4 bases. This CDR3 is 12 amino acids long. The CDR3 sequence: CATGGGVETQYF. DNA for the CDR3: TGTGCCACCGGGGGGGGAGTAGAGACCCAGTACTTC.

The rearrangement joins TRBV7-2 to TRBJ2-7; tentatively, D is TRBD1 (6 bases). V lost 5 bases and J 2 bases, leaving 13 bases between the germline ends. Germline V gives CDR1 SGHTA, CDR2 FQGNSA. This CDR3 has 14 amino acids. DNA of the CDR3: TGTGCCAGCAGCCCAGGGGCCGGGACCTACGAGCAGTACTTC. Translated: CASSPGAGTYEQYF.

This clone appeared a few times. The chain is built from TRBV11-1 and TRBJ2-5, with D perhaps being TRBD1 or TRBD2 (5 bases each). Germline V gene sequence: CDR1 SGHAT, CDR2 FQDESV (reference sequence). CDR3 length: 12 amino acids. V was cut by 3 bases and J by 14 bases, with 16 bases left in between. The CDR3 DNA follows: TGTGCCAGCAGCTTTTATGGGACCGCCGCTTACTTC. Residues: CASSFYGTAAYF.

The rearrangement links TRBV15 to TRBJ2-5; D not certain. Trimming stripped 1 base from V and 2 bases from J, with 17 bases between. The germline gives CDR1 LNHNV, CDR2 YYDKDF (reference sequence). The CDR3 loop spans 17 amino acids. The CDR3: CATSRVLRARKQETQYF. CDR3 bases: TGTGCCACCAGCAGAGTTCTACGGGCGCGGAAACAAGAGACCCAGTACTTC.

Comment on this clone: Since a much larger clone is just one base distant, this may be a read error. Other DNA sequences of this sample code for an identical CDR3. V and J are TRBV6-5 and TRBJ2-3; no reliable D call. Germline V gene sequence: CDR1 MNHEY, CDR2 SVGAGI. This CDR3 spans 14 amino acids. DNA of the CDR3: TGTGCCAGTAGTTACGTGCCGTTATCAGATACGCAGTATTTT. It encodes CASSYVPLSDTQYF.

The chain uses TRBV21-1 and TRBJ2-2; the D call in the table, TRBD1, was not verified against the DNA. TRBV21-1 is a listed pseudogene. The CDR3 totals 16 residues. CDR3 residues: CASSLRQEENTGELFF. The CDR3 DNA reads TGTGCCAGCAGCTTACGACAGGAGGAGAACACCGGGGAGCTGTTTTTT.

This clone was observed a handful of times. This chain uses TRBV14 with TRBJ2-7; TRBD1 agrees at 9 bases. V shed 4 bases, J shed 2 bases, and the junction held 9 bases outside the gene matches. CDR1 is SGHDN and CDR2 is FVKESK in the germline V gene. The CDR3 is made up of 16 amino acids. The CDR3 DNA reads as TGTGCCAGCAGCCTACAGGACAGGGGCGGGCCCTACGAGCAGTACTTC. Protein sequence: CASSLQDRGGPYEQYF.

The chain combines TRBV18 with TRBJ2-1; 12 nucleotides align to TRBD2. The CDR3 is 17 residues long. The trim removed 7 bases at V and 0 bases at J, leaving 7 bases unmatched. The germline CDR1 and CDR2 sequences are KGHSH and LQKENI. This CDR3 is CASCSLAGGPSYNEQFF. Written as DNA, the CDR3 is TGTGCCAGCTGTTCACTAGCGGGGGGCCCCTCCTACAATGAGCAGTTCTTC.

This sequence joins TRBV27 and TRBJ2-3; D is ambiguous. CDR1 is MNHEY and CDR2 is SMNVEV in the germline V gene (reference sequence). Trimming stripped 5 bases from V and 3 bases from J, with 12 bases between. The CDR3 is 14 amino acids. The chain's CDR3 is CASSLETGTDTQYF. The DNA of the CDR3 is TGTGCCAGCAGTCTCGAGACTGGAACAGATACGCAGTATTTT.